This record looks at one T cell receptor (beta chain) sequence and its context. This sample stems from a study of beta chain features in type 1 diabetes. The investigators reverse transcribed all of the isolated RNA, so they sequenced expressed TCRB transcripts. Repertoires were generated with immunoSEQ multiplex PCR, while TCRdb's copy carries only in-frame clones and drops some. This table has hundreds of thousands of clones, around 16% appearing once. The clonotype was recovered from a man aged 18 to 30 in good health. Sequenced sample: naive CD4+ T cells from blood.

CDR3 residues: CASSYHPGNNGYTF. The CDR3, as DNA: TGTGCCAGCAGTTATCATCCAGGGAACAATGGCTACACCTTC. This chain links TRBV6-5 with TRBJ1-2, with a weak D call TRBD1 (5 bases). Germline V lookup: CDR1 MNHEY, CDR2 SVGAGI. The CDR3 is 14 residues long. V lost 3 bases, J lost 6 bases, and 14 bases lay in between.